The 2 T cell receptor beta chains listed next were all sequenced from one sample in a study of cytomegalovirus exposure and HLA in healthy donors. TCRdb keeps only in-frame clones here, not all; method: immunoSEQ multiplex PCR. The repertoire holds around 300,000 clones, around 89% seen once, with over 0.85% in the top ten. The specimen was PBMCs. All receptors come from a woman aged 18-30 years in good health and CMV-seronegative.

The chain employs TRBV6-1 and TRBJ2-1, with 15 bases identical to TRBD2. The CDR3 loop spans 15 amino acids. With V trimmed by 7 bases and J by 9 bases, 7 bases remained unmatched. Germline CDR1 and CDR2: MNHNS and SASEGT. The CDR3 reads CASTGLAGGPREQFF. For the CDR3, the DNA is TGTGCCAGCACCGGACTAGCGGGAGGGCCCCGTGAGCAGTTCTTC.

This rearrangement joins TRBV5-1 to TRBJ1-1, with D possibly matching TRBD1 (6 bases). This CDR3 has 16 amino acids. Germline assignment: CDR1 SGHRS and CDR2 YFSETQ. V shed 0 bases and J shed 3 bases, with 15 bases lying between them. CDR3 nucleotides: TGCGCCAGCAGCTTGGCCACGGGGGGGCAGGACACTGAAGCTTTCTTT. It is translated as CASSLATGGQDTEAFF.